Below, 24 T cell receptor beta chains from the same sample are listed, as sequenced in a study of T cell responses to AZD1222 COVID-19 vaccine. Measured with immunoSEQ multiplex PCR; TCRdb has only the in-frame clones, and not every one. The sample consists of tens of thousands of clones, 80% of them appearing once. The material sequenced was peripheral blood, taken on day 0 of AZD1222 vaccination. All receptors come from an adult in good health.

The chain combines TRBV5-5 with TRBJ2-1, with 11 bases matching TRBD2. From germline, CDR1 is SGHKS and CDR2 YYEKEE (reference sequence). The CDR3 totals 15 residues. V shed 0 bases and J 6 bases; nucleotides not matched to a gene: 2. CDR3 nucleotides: TGTGCCAGCAGCTTGGTTAGCGGGAGGGCCAATGAGCAGTTCTTC. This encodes CASSLVSGRANEQFF.

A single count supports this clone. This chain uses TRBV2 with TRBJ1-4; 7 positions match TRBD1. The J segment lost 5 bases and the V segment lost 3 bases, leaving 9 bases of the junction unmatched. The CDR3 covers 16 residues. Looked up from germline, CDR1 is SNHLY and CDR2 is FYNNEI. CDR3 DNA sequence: TGTGCCAGCAGTGAGGGAGAGGGGGCAGTAAATGAAAAACTGTTTTTT. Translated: CASSEGEGAVNEKLFF.

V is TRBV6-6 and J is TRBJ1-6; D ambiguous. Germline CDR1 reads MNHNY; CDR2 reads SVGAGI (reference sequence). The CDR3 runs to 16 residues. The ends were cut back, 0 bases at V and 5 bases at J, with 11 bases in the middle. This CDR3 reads CASSYSSSEDNSPLHF. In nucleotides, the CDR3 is TGTGCCAGCAGTTACTCGAGCAGTGAAGATAATTCACCCCTCCACTTT.

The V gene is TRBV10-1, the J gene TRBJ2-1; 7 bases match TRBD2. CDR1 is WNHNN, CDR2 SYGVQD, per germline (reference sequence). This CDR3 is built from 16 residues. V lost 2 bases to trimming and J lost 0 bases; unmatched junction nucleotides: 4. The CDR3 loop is CASSEGLGGSYNEQFF. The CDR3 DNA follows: TGCGCCAGCAGTGAGGGACTAGGCGGCTCCTACAATGAGCAGTTCTTC.

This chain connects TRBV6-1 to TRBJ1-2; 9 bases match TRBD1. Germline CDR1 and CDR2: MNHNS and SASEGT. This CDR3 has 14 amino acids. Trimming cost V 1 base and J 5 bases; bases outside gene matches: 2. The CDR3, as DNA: TGTGCCAGCAGTGAAGGAGGGACAGGGTATGGCTACACCTTC. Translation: CASSEGGTGYGYTF.

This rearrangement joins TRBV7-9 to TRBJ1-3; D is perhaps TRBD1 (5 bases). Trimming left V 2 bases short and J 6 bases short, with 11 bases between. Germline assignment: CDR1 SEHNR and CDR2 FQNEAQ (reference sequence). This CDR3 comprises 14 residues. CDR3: CASSLPGLENTIYF. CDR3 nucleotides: TGTGCCAGCAGCTTACCGGGGCTCGAAAACACCATATATTTT.

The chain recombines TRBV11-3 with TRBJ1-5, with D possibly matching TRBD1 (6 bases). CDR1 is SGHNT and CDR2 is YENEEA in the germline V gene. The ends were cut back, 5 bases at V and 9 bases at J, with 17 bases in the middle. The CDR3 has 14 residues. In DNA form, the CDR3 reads TGTGCCAGCAGCCCCCAGGGGCGCTTTAGGCCCCAGCATTTT. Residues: CASSPQGRFRPQHF.

CDR3 in amino acids: CASSLGGFAGGSEAFF. The CDR3 DNA reads TGTGCCAGCAGCTTGGGGGGTTTCGCGGGCGGATCTGAAGCTTTCTTT. The J gene is TRBJ1-1, the V gene TRBV5-6; no definite D call. V gave up 0 bases and J gave up 6 bases, with 18 bases separating them. The germline CDR1 and CDR2 sequences are SGHDT and YYEEEE. CDR3 length: 16 amino acids.

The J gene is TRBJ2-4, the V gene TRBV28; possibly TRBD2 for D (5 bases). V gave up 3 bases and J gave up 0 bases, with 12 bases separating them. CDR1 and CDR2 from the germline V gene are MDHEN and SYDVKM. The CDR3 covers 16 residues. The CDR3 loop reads CASSFGGPLAKNIQYF. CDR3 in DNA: TGTGCCAGCAGTTTCGGAGGACCCCTAGCCAAAAACATTCAGTACTTC.

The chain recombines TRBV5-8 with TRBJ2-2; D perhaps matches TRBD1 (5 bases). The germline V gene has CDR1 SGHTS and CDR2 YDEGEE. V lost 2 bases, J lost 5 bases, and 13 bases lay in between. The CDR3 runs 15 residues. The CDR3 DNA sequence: TGTGCCAGCAGCTTTAATGGGGCGCGAACCGGGGAGCTGTTTTTT. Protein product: CASSFNGARTGELFF. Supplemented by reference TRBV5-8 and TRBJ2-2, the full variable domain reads EAGVTQSPTHLIKTRGQQATLRCSPISGHTSVYWYQQALGLGLQFLLWYDEGEERNRGNFPPRFSGRQFPNYSSELNVNALELEDSALYLCASSFNGARTGELFFGEGSRLTVL.

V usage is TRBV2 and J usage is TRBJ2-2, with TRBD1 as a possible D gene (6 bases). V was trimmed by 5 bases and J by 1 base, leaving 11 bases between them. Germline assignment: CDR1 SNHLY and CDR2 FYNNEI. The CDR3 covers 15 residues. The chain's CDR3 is CASSSGQRNTGELFF. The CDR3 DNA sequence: TGTGCCAGCAGTTCGGGACAACGGAACACCGGGGAGCTGTTTTTT.

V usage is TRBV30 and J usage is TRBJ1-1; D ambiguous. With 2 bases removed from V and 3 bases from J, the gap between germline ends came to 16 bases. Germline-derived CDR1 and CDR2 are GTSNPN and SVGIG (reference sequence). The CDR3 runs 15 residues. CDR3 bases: TGTGCCTGGAGTCCAACGGTGGGGATCCACACTGAAGCTTTCTTT. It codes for CAWSPTVGIHTEAFF.

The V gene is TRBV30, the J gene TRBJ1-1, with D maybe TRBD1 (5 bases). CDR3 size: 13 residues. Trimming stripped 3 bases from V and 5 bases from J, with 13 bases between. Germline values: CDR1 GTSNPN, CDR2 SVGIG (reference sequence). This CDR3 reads CAWSAARGTEAFF. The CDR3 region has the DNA TGTGCCTGGAGCGCCGCCCGGGGGACTGAAGCTTTCTTT.

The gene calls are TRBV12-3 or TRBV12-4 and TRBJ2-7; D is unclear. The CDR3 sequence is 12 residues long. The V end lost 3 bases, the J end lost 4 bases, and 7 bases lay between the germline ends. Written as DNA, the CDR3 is TGTGCCAGCAGTTTTGGCCAGTACGAGCAGTACTTC. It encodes CASSFGQYEQYF.

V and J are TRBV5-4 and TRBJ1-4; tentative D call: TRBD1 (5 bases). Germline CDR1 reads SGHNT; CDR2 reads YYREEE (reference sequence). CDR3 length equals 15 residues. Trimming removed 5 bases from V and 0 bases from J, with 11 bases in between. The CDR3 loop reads CASRGDRSTNEKLFF. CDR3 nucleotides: TGTGCCAGCAGGGGGGACCGATCAACTAATGAAAAACTGTTTTTT.

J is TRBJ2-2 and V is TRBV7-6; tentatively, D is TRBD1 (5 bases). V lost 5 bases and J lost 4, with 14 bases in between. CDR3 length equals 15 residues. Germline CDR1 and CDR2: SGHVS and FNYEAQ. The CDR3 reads CASSGRVESTGELFF. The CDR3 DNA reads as TGTGCCAGCAGCGGCAGGGTAGAGAGCACCGGGGAGCTGTTTTTT.

DNA of the CDR3: TGTGCCAGCAGCTCAGGAACTGGAAACACCATATATTTT. This encodes CASSSGTGNTIYF. This sequence joins TRBV7-2 and TRBJ1-3; D gene ambiguous. Trimming stripped 4 bases from V and 2 bases from J, with 6 bases between. Per the germline V gene, CDR1 is SGHTA and CDR2 is FQGNSA. This CDR3 is built from 13 residues.

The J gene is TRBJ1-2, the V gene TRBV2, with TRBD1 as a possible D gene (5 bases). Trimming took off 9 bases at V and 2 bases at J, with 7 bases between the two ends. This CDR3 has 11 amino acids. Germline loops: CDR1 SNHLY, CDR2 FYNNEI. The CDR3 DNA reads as TGTGCCAGGACAGAGAACTATGGCTACACCTTC. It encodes CARTENYGYTF. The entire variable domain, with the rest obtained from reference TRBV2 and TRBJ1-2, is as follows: EPEVTQTPSHQVTQMGQEVILRCVPISNHLYFYWYRQILGQKVEFLVSFYNNEISEKSEIFDDQFSVERPDGSNFTLKIRSTKLEDSAMYFCARTENYGYTFGSGTRLTVV.

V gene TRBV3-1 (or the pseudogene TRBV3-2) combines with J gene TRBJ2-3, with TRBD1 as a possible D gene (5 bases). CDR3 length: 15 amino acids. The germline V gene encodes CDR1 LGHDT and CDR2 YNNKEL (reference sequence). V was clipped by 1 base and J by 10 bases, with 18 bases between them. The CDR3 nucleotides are TGTGCCAGCAGCCAAGGTGTGGCAGGGTCAGTCTCGCAGTATTTT. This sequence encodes CASSQGVAGSVSQYF.

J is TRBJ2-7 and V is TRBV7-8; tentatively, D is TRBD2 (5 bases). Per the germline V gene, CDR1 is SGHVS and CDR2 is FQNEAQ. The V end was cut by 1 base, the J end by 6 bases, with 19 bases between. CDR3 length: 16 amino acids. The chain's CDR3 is CASSLVSGLGFGEQYF. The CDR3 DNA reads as TGTGCCAGCAGCTTAGTTTCGGGGTTGGGGTTTGGCGAGCAGTACTTC.

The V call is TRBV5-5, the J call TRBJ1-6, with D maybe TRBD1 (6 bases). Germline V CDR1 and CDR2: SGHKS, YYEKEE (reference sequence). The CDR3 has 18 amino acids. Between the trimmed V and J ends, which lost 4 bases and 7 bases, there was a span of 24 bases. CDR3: CASSGGGGVDVGNSPLHF. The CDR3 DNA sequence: TGTGCCAGCAGCGGAGGGGGAGGGGTTGATGTCGGGAATTCACCCCTCCACTTT.

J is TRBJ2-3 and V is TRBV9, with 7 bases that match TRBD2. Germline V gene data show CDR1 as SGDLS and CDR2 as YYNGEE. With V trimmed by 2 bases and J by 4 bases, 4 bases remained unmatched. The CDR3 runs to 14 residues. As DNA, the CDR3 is TGTGCCAGCAGCGTGGGCGGGAGCGCAGATACGCAGTATTTT. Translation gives CASSVGGSADTQYF.

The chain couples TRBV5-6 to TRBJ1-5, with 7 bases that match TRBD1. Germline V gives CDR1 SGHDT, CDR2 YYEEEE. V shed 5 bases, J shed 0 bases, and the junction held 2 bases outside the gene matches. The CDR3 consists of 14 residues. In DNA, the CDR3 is TGTGCCAGCAGGGACAGGTATAGCAATCAGCCCCAGCATTTT. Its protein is CASRDRYSNQPQHF.

CDR3 in DNA: TGCGCCAGCAGCCCTTCGACAGAAGAGACCCAGTACTTC. Amino acid sequence: CASSPSTEETQYF. This chain links TRBV5-1 with TRBJ2-5; perhaps TRBD1 as D (5 bases). Trimming stripped 4 bases from V and 3 bases from J, with 10 bases between. In germline, CDR1 is SGHRS, CDR2 YFSETQ. The CDR3 loop spans 13 amino acids.